This T cell receptor (beta chain) was sequenced for a study of cytomegalovirus exposure and HLA in healthy donors. Findings and caveats of the study: The study reported that TCR beta sequences accurately predicted HLA-A and HLA-B alleles in most subjects. Looking again later, the authors saw that most CMV-associated TCR beta chains seemed HLA-restricted. A link between a missense DCLRE1C variant and TCR beta V- and J-gene trimming emerged from a later analysis.

The PCR made use of 60 Vbeta and 13 Jbeta primers. The method was immunoSEQ multiplex PCR; TCRdb's version includes in-frame clones alone and lacks a portion of them. The sample holds about 270,000 clones, around two thirds seen once. In germline, CDR1 is SGHTA, CDR2 FQGTGA. This CDR3 contains 15 residues. Trimming cost V 3 bases and J 0 bases, with 8 bases left between them. With respect to this clone: Its antigen is still unknown.

The source material was PBMCs. This TCR came from a female donor in good health and CMV-seronegative. The rearrangement uses TRBV7-3 and TRBJ2-2; D remains ambiguous. The CDR3 sequence: CASSFRASNTGELFF. The DNA for the CDR3 is TGTGCCAGCAGCTTTCGAGCTTCGAACACCGGGGAGCTGTTTTTT.